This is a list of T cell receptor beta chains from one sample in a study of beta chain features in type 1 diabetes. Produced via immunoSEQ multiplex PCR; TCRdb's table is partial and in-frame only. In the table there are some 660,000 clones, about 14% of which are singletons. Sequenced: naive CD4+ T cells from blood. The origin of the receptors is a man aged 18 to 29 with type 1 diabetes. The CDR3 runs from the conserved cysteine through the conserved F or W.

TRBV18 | CASSPRAGFAETQYF
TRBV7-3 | CASSPNGAVSDTQYF
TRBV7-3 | CASSLIGPNSPLHF
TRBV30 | CAWRAVGREQYF
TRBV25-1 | CASSPWAGDTPTNEKLFF
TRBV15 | CATSRGSQTYGYTF
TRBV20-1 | CSAARWEQYF
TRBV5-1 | CASSWGTISGSTGGDEQYF
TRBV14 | CASSQGTYNEQFF
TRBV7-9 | CASSLTSGGPNEQFF
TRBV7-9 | CASSLDRGNQPQHF
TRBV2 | CASIVAGVVGEQYF
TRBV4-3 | CASSQDLQINQPQHF
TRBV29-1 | CSVKGRVDSPLHF
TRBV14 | CASSQGISGGLPYNEQFF
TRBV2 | CASGNHENQPQHF
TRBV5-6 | CASSFRQGGYYGYTF
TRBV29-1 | CSAERGSDEQYF
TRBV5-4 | CASSLKGGGETQYF
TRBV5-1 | CASSLDRGNGETQYF
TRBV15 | CATSREHTGNYNEQFF
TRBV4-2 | CASSQERVNTEAFF
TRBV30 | CAWNQGAYGYTF
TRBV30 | CAWGAGLGQYF
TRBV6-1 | CATTLEVTEAFF
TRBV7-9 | CASSLRSPSSGELFF
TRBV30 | CAWSVLIDRTLVWYGYTF
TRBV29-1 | CSVEVGAGGLRRSYEQYF
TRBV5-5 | CASSRSAGEEGYNEQFF
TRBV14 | CASSPTPRPYNEQFF
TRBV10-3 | CAIGGTGSTGELFF
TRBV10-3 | CAISGTGDTEAFF
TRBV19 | CASSRQVSYEQYF
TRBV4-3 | CASSLRTGGTDTQYF
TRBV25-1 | CASSDRGSGNTIYF
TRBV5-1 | CASSLEDVGTEAFF
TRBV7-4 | CASSLVKLAGSYNEQFF